This T cell receptor (beta chain) was profiled in a study of tumor T cells in aggressive B-cell lymphoma. Per the germline V gene, CDR1 is SEHNR and CDR2 is FQNEAQ (reference sequence). V lost 5 bases to trimming and J lost 3 bases; unmatched junction nucleotides: 3. The CDR3 extends over 14 amino acids. The sample holds a few counts of this clone. Method: immunoSEQ multiplex PCR; TCRdb's copy keeps in-frame clones and lacks some. Among about 120 clones listed, 65% to 75% were seen once. What was sequenced was tumor tissue. This chain links TRBV7-9 with TRBJ2-7; 11 positions match TRBD1. The receptor's source is an adult with diffuse large B cell lymphoma. Here the CDR3 DNA reads TGTGCCAGCAGCGGACAGGGGGCGAACTACGAGCAGTACGTC. Amino acid sequence: CASSGQGANYEQYV.